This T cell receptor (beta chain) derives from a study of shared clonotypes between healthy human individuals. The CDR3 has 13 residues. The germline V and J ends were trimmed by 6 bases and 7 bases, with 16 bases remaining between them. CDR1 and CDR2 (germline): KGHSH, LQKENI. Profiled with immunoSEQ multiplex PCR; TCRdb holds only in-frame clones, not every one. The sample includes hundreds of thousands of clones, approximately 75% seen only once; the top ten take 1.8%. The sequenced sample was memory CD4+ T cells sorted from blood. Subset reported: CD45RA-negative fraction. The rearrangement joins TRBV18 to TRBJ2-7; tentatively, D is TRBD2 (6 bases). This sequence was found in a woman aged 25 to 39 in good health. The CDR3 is CASSPPGAGEQYF. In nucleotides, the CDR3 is TGTGCCAGCTCCCCCCCCGGGGCGGGGGAGCAGTACTTC.